These 3 T cell receptor beta chains originate from one sample sequenced in a study of T cell changes during pregnancy in multiple sclerosis. Generated by immunoSEQ multiplex PCR, the TCRdb table keeps only in-frame clones and is missing some. The data show more than 85,000 clones, around nine tenths seen once. This specimen consisted of peripheral blood, obtained in the second trimester of pregnancy. Receptors were obtained from a female donor with multiple sclerosis, enrolled in a pregnancy study.

The chain combines TRBV5-1 with TRBJ2-5; a possible D gene is TRBD2 (6 bases). CDR3 length equals 15 residues. Germline V lookup: CDR1 SGHRS, CDR2 YFSETQ. Between the trimmed V and J ends, which lost 0 bases and 5 bases, there was a span of 14 bases. The CDR3 sequence: CASSLGGTREETQYF. CDR3 DNA: TGCGCCAGCAGCTTGGGCGGGACCCGGGAGGAGACCCAGTACTTC.

The rearrangement uses TRBV23-1 and TRBJ1-3; D gene uncertain. TRBV23-1 is known as an ORF, though its function is uncertain. The CDR3 covers 15 residues. V gave up 0 bases and J gave up 8 bases, with 14 bases separating them. The chain's CDR3 is CASSQSVGWRDTIYF. The DNA for the CDR3 is TGCGCCAGCAGTCAATCGGTGGGTTGGAGGGACACCATATATTTT.

This chain links TRBV5-8 with TRBJ1-5; a possible D gene is TRBD1 (5 bases). Germline V gene data show CDR1 as SGHTS and CDR2 as YDEGEE. With 0 bases removed from V and 2 bases from J, the gap between germline ends came to 6 bases. The CDR3 sequence is 14 residues long. The CDR3 region is CASSLAGGNQPQHF. CDR3 nucleotides: TGTGCCAGCAGCTTGGCGGGGGGCAATCAGCCCCAGCATTTT.